The rows below give T cell receptor beta chains drawn from one sample of a study of T cell repertoires in cytomegalovirus infection. Their antigen targets remain unknown. TCRdb passed the reads through MiXCR, listing each CDR3 protein once. The table includes approximately 600,000 distinct CDR3 sequences, about 40% detected once. Sequenced here: cultured PBMCs, sampled from culture after CMV antigen stimulation. The source is a human donor in good health (CMV status not recorded). Some clones in this sample may be carry-over from other donors' samples. The CDR3 runs from the conserved cysteine through the conserved F or W. Each record gives: D gene, J gene, V gene, CDR3 length, clone size, CDR3 DNA, CDR3 protein. A D gene is named only where the DNA matches it firmly. The size field is filled for only some rows; it gives once, few, many or a size class.

TRBD1	TRBJ1-2	TRBV5-1	14	-	TGCGCCAGCAGCTTGATGAGGACAGGAGCCGCGTACACCTTC	CASSLMRTGAAYTF
TRBD2	TRBJ2-1	TRBV19	14	few	TGTGCCAGTACTGCACTAGCGGGAGTCAATGAGCAGTTCTTC	CASTALAGVNEQFF
-	TRBJ1-1	TRBV27	14	-	TGTGCCAGCAGTGATTTAAATATGGCCACTGAAGCTTTCTTT	CASSDLNMATEAFF
-	TRBJ1-5	TRBV7-2	13	few	TGTGCCAGCAGGATCCACAGGGATCAGCCCCAGCATTTT	CASRIHRDQPQHF
-	TRBJ2-1	TRBV9	18	-	TGTGCCAGCAGCGTAGAGGCGACTAGCAGGGGGGGTTTGGGTGAGCAGTTCTTC	CASSVEATSRGGLGEQFF
-	TRBJ2-4	TRBV5-6	15	-	TGTGCCAGCAGCTCGGTTAGACAGTCGGCGGACATTCAGTACTTC	CASSSVRQSADIQYF
-	TRBJ1-5	TRBV27	14	-	TGTGCCAGCAGTTTAAAAGTTAGCAATCAGCCCCAGCATTTT	CASSLKVSNQPQHF
-	TRBJ2-3	TRBV7-2	14	many	TGTGCCAGCAGCGAAGGAGTGAGCACAGATACGCAGTATTTT	CASSEGVSTDTQYF
-	TRBJ2-5	TRBV7-2	14	-	TGTGCCAGCAGCAACCAAGGAGGATGGGAGACCCAGTACTTC	CASSNQGGWETQYF
-	TRBJ1-5	TRBV6-5	12	-	TGTGCCAGCGGGAGGGGCAATCAGACCCAGCATTTT	CASGRGNQTQHF
-	TRBJ1-3	TRBV30	15	-	TGTGCCTGGAGTGTGGGGGAATCTCTGGCAAACACCATATATTTT	CAWSVGESLANTIYF
-	TRBJ2-7	TRBV12-3/TRBV12-4	14	-	TGTGCCAGCAGACGTGACCGACGCTCCTACGAGCAGTACTTC	CASRRDRRSYEQYF
-	TRBJ2-7	TRBV7-2	9	-	TGTGCCACCACAGGGAGGTGTCTCTTC	CATTGRCLF
-	TRBJ2-3	TRBV6-6	12	-	TGTGCCAGCACTGACAGGACAGATACGCAGTATTTT	CASTDRTDTQYF
-	TRBJ2-7	TRBV2	14	-	TGTGCCAGCAGGGACCGTACAGGGATCTACGAGCAGTACTTC	CASRDRTGIYEQYF
-	TRBJ2-6	TRBV12-3/TRBV12-4	16	-	TGTGCCAGCTACTCTCAAAGCCTCTCTGGGGCCAACGTCCTGACTTTC	CASYSQSLSGANVLTF
TRBD1	TRBJ2-6	TRBV18	17	-	TGTGCCAGCTCACGGACAGGACCCCCCTCTGGGGCCAACGTCCTGACTTTC	CASSRTGPPSGANVLTF
TRBD1	TRBJ1-2	TRBV5-6	15	-	TGTGCCAGCACCCTACCGGGACAGGGGAGGAATGGCTACACCTTC	CASTLPGQGRNGYTF
TRBD2	TRBJ2-1	TRBV11-2	15	few	TGTGCCAGCAGCTTTAGGGGACTAGGTTATCATGAGCAGTTCTTC	CASSFRGLGYHEQFF
TRBD2	TRBJ2-3	TRBV12-3/TRBV12-4	15	once	TGTGCCAGCAGTGCGGGACTAGTTCGCACAGATACGCAGTATTTT	CASSAGLVRTDTQYF
-	TRBJ1-4	TRBV28	16	-	TGTGCCAGCAGTGAGGGTGGGATCTACACTAATGAAAAACTGTTTTTT	CASSEGGIYTNEKLFF
-	TRBJ2-3	TRBV7-2	15	-	TGTGCCAGCAGCTTAGCGTCCGCTGCTCGGGATACGCAGTATTTT	CASSLASAARDTQYF
-	TRBJ1-5	TRBV2	19	-	TGTGCCAGCAGGGCACTCGCTCCGGGACACCCTTCGAACAATCAGCCCCAGCATTTT	CASRALAPGHPSNNQPQHF
TRBD2	TRBJ2-1	TRBV11-2	21	-	TGTGCCAGCAGCTTAGATAAACTAGCGGGGGGCATATTGCCCTCCTACAATGAGCAGTTCTTC	CASSLDKLAGGILPSYNEQFF
-	TRBJ1-1	TRBV30	13	-	TGTGCCTGGAGTGTCCCAGGGAACACTGAAGCTTTCTTT	CAWSVPGNTEAFF
-	TRBJ2-6	TRBV6-1	13	-	TGTGCCAGCAGGGGAGTTGGGGCCAACGTCCTGACTTTC	CASRGVGANVLTF
-	TRBJ1-5	TRBV18	12	-	TGTGCCAGCTCAGAACTAAATCAGCCCCAGCATTTT	CASSELNQPQHF
-	TRBJ2-1	TRBV12-3/TRBV12-4	15	few	TGTGCCAGCAGTTTAGTTTCAGGGCAGGGACCCAGGCAGTTCTTC	CASSLVSGQGPRQFF
-	TRBJ1-5	TRBV2	12	-	TGTGCCAGCAGTGAAACGTCCCAGCCCCAGCATTTT	CASSETSQPQHF
-	TRBJ1-6	TRBV7-6	13	many	TGTGCCAGCAGTCTATCACTGAATTCACCCCTCCACTTT	CASSLSLNSPLHF
-	TRBJ1-3	TRBV4-3	16	-	TGCGCCAGCAGCCAAGGAGCAGGCGGCTCTGGAAACACCATATATTTT	CASSQGAGGSGNTIYF
TRBD1	TRBJ1-2	TRBV15	15	-	TGTGCCACCAGCCGCGGGACAGCAGCTAACTATGGCTACACCTTC	CATSRGTAANYGYTF
-	TRBJ2-1	TRBV20-1	16	-	TGCAGTGCCACCGGCGGGTACCACAACTCCTACAATGAGCAGTTCTTC	CSATGGYHNSYNEQFF
-	TRBJ2-5	TRBV23-1	12	-	TGCGCCAGCGTGGACGGACAAGAGACCCAGTACTTC	CASVDGQETQYF
-	TRBJ2-5	TRBV15	15	-	TGTGCCACCAGCAGAGATTACGGGGGCTTGGAGACCCAGTACTTC	CATSRDYGGLETQYF
-	TRBJ2-7	TRBV2	13	many	TGTGCCAGCAGCCTATTACAGGGATACGAGCAGTACTTC	CASSLLQGYEQYF
TRBD1	TRBJ1-5	TRBV6-2/TRBV6-3	16	-	TGTGCCAGCAGTTACTGGGGACAGGGGATACCTCAGCCCCAGCATTTT	CASSYWGQGIPQPQHF
-	TRBJ1-2	TRBV12-3/TRBV12-4	17	-	TGTGCCAGCAGCCCCTCACCGACAGTTACTCCCACCTATGGCTACACCTTC	CASSPSPTVTPTYGYTF
-	TRBJ2-1	TRBV28	14	many	TGTGCCAGCAGTTTGGCCGAGCCCTACAATGAGCAGTTCTTC	CASSLAEPYNEQFF
TRBD1	TRBJ2-3	TRBV2	16	few	TGTGCCAGCAGTGAAGCCATCCAGGGGGCTACAGATACGCAGTATTTT	CASSEAIQGATDTQYF
-	TRBJ1-6	TRBV5-1	14	-	TGCGCCAGCAGCTTGGGCAGGACTAATTCACCCCTCCACTTT	CASSLGRTNSPLHF
TRBD1	TRBJ2-7	TRBV25-1	13	-	TGTGCCAGCAGCGAACAGGGGGCCAACGAGCAGTACTTC	CASSEQGANEQYF
-	TRBJ2-3	TRBV7-2	12	many	TGTGCCAGCAGCGAGTACCGGGATACGCAGTATTTT	CASSEYRDTQYF
-	TRBJ1-1	TRBV10-3	12	-	TGTGCCATCAGTGAAGGAATGGCTGAAGCTTTCTTT	CAISEGMAEAFF
-	TRBJ2-1	TRBV5-4	15	many	TGTGCCAGCAGCTTAGAGGGGAGCTCCTACAATGAGCAGTTCTTC	CASSLEGSSYNEQFF
-	TRBJ1-1	TRBV7-2	13	-	TGTGCCAGCAGCTTGGGACTAGCCTTCGAAGCTTTCTTT	CASSLGLAFEAFF
-	TRBJ1-1	TRBV7-2	13	few	TGTGCCAGCAGCTTAGGGGGCCCAGAATCAGCTTTCTTT	CASSLGGPESAFF
-	TRBJ2-1	TRBV7-6	14	-	TGTGCCAGCAGCTCCGTGGGGCCCTACAATGAGCAGTTCTTC	CASSSVGPYNEQFF
-	TRBJ2-7	TRBV7-4	11	once	TGTGCCAGCAGCTCCGGACATGGGCAGTACTTC	CASSSGHGQYF
TRBD2	TRBJ2-7	TRBV12-3/TRBV12-4	14	-	TGTGCCAGCAGTTTAAGGGGAGCGGGAGACGAGCAGTACTTC	CASSLRGAGDEQYF
-	TRBJ2-7	TRBV12-3/TRBV12-4	13	-	TGTGCCAGCCAGGGGACAACCACCTACGAGCAGTACTTC	CASQGTTTYEQYF
-	TRBJ1-6	TRBV5-4	15	-	TGTGCCAGCAGCTACTCAGGGCAGTATAATTCACCCCTCCACTTT	CASSYSGQYNSPLHF
-	TRBJ1-3	TRBV20-1	14	-	TGCAGTGCTATAAGGGATAGCTCTGGAAACACCATATATTTT	CSAIRDSSGNTIYF
-	TRBJ2-4	TRBV20-1	12	once	TGCAGTGCTCCCCCGGTGGGGAACATTCAGTACTTC	CSAPPVGNIQYF